The next 3 T cell receptor beta chains were all read from a single sample in a study of cytotoxic CD8 clonotypes in ibrutinib-treated CLL. Profiled with immunoSEQ multiplex PCR; TCRdb holds only in-frame clones, not every one. The repertoire holds 110,000 to 150,000 clones, with approximately 75% as singletons. The source was PBMCs, collected after 12 months of ibrutinib treatment. Source of these receptors: a human donor with chronic lymphocytic leukemia.

This chain joins TRBV7-8 and TRBJ2-1; D perhaps matches TRBD2 (5 bases). Between the trimmed V and J ends, which lost 5 bases and 3 bases, there was a span of 17 bases. The CDR3 runs to 16 residues. Germline V gives CDR1 SGHVS, CDR2 FQNEAQ. CDR3 bases: TGTGCCAGCAGCGGAGGTTCTGAGTTTTTCTACAATGAGCAGTTCTTC. This encodes CASSGGSEFFYNEQFF. Complete variable domain (other parts from reference TRBV7-8 and TRBJ2-1): GAGVSQSPRYKVAKRGQDVALRCDPISGHVSLFWYQQALGQGPEFLTYFQNEAQLDKSGLPSDRFFAERPEGSVSTLKIQRTQQEDSAVYLCASSGGSEFFYNEQFFGPGTRLTVL.

The rearrangement joins TRBV10-3 to TRBJ1-2; D is uncertain. The germline V gene encodes CDR1 ENHRY and CDR2 SYGVKD. V was pared by 6 bases and J by 6 bases, with 11 bases between. This CDR3 is 12 amino acids long. CDR3 sequence reads: CAISAEGNGYTF. The CDR3 DNA follows: TGTGCCATCAGCGCTGAGGGCAATGGCTACACCTTC.

The rearrangement uses TRBV4-3 and TRBJ2-7; 11 nucleotides align to TRBD1. J was trimmed by 0 bases and V by 0 bases; bases with no gene match: 19. The CDR3 is made up of 22 amino acids. The germline V gene has CDR1 LGHNA and CDR2 YSLEER. DNA for the CDR3: TGCGCCAGCAGCCAAGATTGGCCGACCACACTCACCGGGACAGGGGGCTCCTACGAGCAGTACTTC. Encoded protein: CASSQDWPTTLTGTGGSYEQYF.